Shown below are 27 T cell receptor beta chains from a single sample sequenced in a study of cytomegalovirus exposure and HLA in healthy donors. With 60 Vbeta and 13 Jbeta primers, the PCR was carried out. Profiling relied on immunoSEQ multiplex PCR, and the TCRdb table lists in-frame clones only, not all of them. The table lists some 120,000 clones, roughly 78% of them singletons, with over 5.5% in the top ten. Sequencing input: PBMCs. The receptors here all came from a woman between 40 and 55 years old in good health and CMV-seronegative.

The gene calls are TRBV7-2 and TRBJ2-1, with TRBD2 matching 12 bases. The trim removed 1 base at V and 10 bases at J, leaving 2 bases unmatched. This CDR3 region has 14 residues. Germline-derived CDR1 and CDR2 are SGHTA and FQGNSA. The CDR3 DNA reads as TGTGCCAGCAGCTTAGGGACTAGCGGGATAGAGCAGTTCTTC. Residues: CASSLGTSGIEQFF.

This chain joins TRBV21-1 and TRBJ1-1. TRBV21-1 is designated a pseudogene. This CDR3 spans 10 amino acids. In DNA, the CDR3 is TGTGCCATGGGGAGCGGGCCAGGTTGGTTT. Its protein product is CAMGSGPGWF.

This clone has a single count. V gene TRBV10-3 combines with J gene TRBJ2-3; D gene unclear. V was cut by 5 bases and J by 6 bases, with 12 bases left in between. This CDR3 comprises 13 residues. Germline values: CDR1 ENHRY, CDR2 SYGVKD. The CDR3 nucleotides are TGTGCCATCAGTCCGGGTAAGTGGGATACGCAGTATTTT. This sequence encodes CAISPGKWDTQYF.

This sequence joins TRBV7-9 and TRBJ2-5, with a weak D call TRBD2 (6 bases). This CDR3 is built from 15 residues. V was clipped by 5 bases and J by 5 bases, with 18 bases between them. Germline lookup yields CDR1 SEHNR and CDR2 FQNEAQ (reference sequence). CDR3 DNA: TGTGCCAGCAGCCAACGGAGGGCCAGGGACGAGACCCAGTACTTC. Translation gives CASSQRRARDETQYF.

The CDR3 coding sequence is TGTGCCAGAAGCCAACGACGAACAGGGACCGCTTTCTTT. It specifies CARSQRRTGTAFF. The chain employs TRBV5-3 and TRBJ1-1; the D gene is possibly TRBD1 (6 bases). TRBV5-3 is given ORF status, its function remaining uncertain. This CDR3 has 13 amino acids. V lost 4 bases, J lost 11 bases, and 18 bases lay in between.

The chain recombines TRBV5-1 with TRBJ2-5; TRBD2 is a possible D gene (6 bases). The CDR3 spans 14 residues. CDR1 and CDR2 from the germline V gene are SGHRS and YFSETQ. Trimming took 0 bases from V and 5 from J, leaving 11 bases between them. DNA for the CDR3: TGCGCCAGCAGCTTGGGGCTGGAGGGGGAGACCCAGTACTTC. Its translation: CASSLGLEGETQYF.

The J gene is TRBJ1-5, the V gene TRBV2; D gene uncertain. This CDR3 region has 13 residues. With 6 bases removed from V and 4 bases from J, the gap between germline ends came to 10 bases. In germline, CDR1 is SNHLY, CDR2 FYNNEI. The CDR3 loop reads CASSETLNQPQHF. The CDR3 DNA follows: TGTGCCAGCAGCGAGACACTTAATCAGCCCCAGCATTTT.

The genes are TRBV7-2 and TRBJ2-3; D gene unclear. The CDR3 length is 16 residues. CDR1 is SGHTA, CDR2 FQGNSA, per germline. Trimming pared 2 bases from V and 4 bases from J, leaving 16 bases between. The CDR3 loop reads CASSLIRGVQSDTQYF. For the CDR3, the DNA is TGTGCCAGCAGCTTAATCCGAGGAGTACAATCAGATACGCAGTATTTT.

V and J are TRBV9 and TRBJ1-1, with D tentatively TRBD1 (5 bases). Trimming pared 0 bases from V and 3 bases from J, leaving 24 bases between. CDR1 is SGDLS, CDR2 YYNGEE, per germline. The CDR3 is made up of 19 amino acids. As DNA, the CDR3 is TGTGCCAGCAGCGTAGGGCCCCACGGGAGGGGAGAATGGGACACTGAAGCTTTCTTT. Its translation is CASSVGPHGRGEWDTEAFF.

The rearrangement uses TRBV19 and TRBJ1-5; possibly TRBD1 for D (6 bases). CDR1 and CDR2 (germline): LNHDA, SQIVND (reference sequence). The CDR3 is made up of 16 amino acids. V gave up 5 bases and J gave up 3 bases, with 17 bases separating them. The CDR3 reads CASSFSSGATNQPQHF. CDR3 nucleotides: TGTGCCAGTAGTTTTTCCTCAGGGGCGACCAATCAGCCCCAGCATTTT.

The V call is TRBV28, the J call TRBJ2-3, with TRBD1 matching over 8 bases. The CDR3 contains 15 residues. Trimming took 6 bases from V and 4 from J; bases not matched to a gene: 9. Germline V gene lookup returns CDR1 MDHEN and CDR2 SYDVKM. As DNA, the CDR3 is TGTGCCAGCAGGGATAGAGACAGGGGTGCAGATACGCAGTATTTT. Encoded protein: CASRDRDRGADTQYF.

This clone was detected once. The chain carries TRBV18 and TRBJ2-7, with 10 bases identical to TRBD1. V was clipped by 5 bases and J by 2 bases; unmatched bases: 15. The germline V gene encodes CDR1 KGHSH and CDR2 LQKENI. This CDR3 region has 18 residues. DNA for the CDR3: TGTGCCAGCTCAGAGCCGGGACAGGGGCGCCGCGGGACCTACGAGCAGTACTTC. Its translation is CASSEPGQGRRGTYEQYF.

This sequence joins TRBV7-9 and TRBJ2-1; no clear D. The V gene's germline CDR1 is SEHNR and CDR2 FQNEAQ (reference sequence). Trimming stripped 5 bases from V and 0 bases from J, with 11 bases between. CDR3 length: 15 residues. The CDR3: CASSPGLGSYNEQFF. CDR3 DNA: TGTGCCAGCAGCCCAGGTTTGGGCTCCTACAATGAGCAGTTCTTC.

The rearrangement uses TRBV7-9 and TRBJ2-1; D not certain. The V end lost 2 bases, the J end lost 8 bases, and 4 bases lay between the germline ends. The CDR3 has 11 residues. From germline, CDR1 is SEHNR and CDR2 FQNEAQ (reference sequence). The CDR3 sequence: CASSLIYEQFF. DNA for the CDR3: TGTGCCAGCAGCTTAATCTATGAGCAGTTCTTC. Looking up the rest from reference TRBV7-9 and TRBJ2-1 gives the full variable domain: DTGVSQNPRHKITKRGQNVTFRCDPISEHNRLYWYRQTLGQGPEFLTYFQNEAQLEKSRLLSDRFSAERPKGSFSTLEIQRTEQGDSAMYLCASSLIYEQFFGPGTRLTVL.

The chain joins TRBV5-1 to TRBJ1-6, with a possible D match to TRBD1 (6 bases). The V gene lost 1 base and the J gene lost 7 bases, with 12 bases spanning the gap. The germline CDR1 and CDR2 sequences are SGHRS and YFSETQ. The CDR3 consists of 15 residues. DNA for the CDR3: TGCGCCAGCAGCTTGTACCAGGGGCTCAATTCACCCCTCCACTTT. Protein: CASSLYQGLNSPLHF.

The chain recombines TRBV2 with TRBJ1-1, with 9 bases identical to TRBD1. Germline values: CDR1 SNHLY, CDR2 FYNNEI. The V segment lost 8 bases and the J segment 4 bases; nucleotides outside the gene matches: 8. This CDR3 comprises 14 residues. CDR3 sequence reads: CASSSVQGATEAFF. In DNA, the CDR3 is TGTGCCAGCTCATCGGTACAGGGGGCCACTGAAGCTTTCTTT. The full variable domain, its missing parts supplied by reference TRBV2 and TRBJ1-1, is EPEVTQTPSHQVTQMGQEVILRCVPISNHLYFYWYRQILGQKVEFLVSFYNNEISEKSEIFDDQFSVERPDGSNFTLKIRSTKLEDSAMYFCASSSVQGATEAFFGQGTRLTVV.

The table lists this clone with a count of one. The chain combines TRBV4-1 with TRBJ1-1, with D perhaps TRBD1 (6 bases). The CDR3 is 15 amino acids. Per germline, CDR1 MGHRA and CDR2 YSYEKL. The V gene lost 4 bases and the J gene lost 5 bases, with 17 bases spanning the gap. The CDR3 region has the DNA TGCGCCAGCAGCCGAGCCCAGGGGTTGGAGACTGAAGCTTTCTTT. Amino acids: CASSRAQGLETEAFF.

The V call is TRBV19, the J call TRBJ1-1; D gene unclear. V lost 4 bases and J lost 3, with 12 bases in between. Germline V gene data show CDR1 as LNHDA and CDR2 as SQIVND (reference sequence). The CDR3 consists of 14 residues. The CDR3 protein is CASSRAPTDTEAFF. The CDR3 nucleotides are TGTGCCAGTAGTAGAGCTCCCACAGACACTGAAGCTTTCTTT.

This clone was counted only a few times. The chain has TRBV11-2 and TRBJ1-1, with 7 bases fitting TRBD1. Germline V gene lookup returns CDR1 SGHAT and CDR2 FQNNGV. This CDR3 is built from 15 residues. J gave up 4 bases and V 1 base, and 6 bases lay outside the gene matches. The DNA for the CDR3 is TGTGCCAGCAGCTTAGTGCCAGGGGGGTCCACTGAAGCTTTCTTT. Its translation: CASSLVPGGSTEAFF.

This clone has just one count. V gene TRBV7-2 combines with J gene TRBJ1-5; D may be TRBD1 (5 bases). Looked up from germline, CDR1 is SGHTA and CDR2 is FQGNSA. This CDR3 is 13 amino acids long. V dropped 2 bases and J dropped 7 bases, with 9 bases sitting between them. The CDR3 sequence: CASSLRRGQPQHF. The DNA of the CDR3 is TGTGCCAGCAGCTTACGGAGGGGCCAGCCCCAGCATTTT.

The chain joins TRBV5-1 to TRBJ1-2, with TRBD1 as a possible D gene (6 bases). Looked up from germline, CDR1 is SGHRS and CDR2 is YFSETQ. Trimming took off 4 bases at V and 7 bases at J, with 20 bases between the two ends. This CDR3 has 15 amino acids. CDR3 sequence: CASSQKTGTPSGYTF. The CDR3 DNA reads TGCGCCAGCAGCCAGAAAACCGGGACACCGTCTGGCTACACCTTC.

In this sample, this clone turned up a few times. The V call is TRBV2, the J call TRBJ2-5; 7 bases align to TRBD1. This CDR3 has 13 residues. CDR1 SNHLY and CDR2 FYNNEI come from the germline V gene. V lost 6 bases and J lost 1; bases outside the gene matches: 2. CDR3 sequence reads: CASRRDSQETQYF. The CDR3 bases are TGTGCCAGCAGGAGGGACAGCCAAGAGACCCAGTACTTC.

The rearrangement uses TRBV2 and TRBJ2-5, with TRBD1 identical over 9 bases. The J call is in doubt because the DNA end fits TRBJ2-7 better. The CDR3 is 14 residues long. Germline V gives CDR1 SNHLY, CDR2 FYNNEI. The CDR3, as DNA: TGTGCCAGCAGAGACCGGACAGGGGAGGGCGAGCAGTACTTC. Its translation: CASRDRTGEGEQYF.

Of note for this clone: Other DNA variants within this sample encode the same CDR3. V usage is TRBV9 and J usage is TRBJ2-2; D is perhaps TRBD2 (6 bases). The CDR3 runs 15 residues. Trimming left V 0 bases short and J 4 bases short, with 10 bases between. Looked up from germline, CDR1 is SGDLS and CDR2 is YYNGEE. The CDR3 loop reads CASSVAGRGTGELFF. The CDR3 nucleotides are TGTGCCAGCAGCGTAGCCGGGCGGGGCACCGGGGAGCTGTTTTTT.

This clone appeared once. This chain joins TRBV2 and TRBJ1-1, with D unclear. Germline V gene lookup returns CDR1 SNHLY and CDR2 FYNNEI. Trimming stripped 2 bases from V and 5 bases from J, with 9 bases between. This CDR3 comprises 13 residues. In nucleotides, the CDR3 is TGTGCCAGCAGTGAAAGATGGAGTACTGAAGCTTTCTTT. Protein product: CASSERWSTEAFF.

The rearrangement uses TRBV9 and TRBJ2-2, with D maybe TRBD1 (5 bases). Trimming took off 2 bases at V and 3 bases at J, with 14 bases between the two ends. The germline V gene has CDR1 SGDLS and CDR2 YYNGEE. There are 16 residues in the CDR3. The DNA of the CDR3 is TGTGCCAGCAGCGTCCTTCTGGCCAGGGACACCGGGGAGCTGTTTTTT. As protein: CASSVLLARDTGELFF.

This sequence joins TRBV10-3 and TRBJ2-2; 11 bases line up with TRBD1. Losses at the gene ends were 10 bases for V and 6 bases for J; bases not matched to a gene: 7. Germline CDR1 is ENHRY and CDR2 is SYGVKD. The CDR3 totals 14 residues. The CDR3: CANRGQGDSGELFF. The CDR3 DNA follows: TGTGCCAACCGGGGACAGGGGGATTCCGGGGAGCTGTTTTTT.